This T cell receptor beta chain comes out of a study of cytomegalovirus exposure and HLA in healthy donors (dated by TCRdb to about 2017). Study-wide context: The 700 or so repertoires of the first cohort and the roughly 120 validation repertoires were produced on the same platform, according to a later analysis. The study combined high-throughput TCR immunosequencing, statistical association of individual TCRs with disease status, and machine learning to predict cytomegalovirus infection status. Along with the approximately 620-subject first cohort, a separate validation cohort of over a hundred different subjects was used. The aim of the study was to test whether cataloging public T cell receptors could identify signatures of past pathogen exposure.

Overall results and qualifications from the work: The study listed 164 TCR beta chains as associated with cytomegalovirus. The classifier was reported to diagnose cytomegalovirus status with high specificity and sensitivity in both the original cohort and the validation cohort. Of the cluster scores, roughly 95% were above 0 in a later analysis, which found that TCRs clustered in the first cohort also tended to co-occur in the 120 validation repertoires. Across donors, most TCR sequences were observed very rarely, whereas some public TCRs were present in many individuals. A few of the identified cytomegalovirus-associated TCR beta chains were confirmed in vitro to be specific for cytomegalovirus antigens. All 120 or so repertoires were used to score co-occurrence in the validation cohort in a later analysis, because that analysis had no HLA typing for the cohort. According to the authors, the approach could potentially be generalized to other disease states and immunological phenotypes.

In its sample, this clone was seen once. No cognate antigen has been identified for it. Base qualities are not provided; no much larger clone lies one nucleotide away. The donors were included in the validation cohort of approximately 130 subjects, a group kept apart from the 666-subject first cohort. The library relied on the immunoSEQ multiplex PCR assay. The authors processed their data as follows. A statistical classification framework was built for diagnosing cytomegalovirus status from the catalog of TCR beta chain sequences. TCRdb holds this immuneACCESS table with in-frame rearrangements only. Some clones are missing; in checked studies, unresolved V genes explain under half, and the rest has no known cause. The V and J calls and the clone size are those of that table, but D and trimming were determined from the DNA. The sample records some 50,000 clones, around 94% of which are singletons. The top ten constitute about 8% of the sample.

The CDR3 starts with the cysteine, ends with the phenylalanine, and has 11 residues. Solely the CDR3 DNA is kept, with 33 bases framed from the first base. CDR1 and CDR2 are read off the germline V gene (reference sequence) as MNHEY and SMNVEV. At the junction V is shortened by 5 bases and J by 7 bases, with 8 bases in between. The specimen was PBMCs. The chain joins TRBV27 to TRBJ2-5; TRBD2 might be the D gene, on 5 matching bases. The TCR originated in a woman aged 18 to 35 in good health and CMV-seropositive. Here is the DNA: TGTGCCAGCAGTAACCGGGGGACCCAGTACTTC. It encodes CASSNRGTQYF.